Listed here is a single T cell receptor beta chain. The target antigen is unknown. The data are from a study of T-cell memory formation after mild COVID-19. Whole-study context: Clusters of TCRs were largely donor specific.

The CDR3 spans 15 residues. Germline CDR1 and CDR2: SQVTM and ANQGSEA. V lost 2 bases, J lost 4 bases, and 15 bases lay in between. Amplification by 5'RACE using constant-segment primers produced TCR alpha and TCR beta cDNA libraries that carried sample barcodes and UMIs. MiXCR, run by TCRdb on the 5' RACE reads, gives a single entry per CDR3 protein. The sample includes some 200,000 distinct CDR3 sequences, about 20% of them seen just once. General study results and limits: Memory from before infection featured some responding clones, which suggests cross-reactive memory joined.

The receptor's source is an adult woman who had mild COVID-19 (a few samples of this study predate the infection). Cell type and time point are not known. What was sequenced was PBMCs or a T cell subset sorted from them (not recorded which). This sequence joins TRBV29-1 and TRBJ2-1; the D gene is possibly TRBD2 (6 bases). CDR3 sequence reads: CSVESARGNYNEQFF. The CDR3 region has the DNA TGCAGCGTTGAATCCGCCCGGGGGAATTACAATGAGCAGTTCTTC.